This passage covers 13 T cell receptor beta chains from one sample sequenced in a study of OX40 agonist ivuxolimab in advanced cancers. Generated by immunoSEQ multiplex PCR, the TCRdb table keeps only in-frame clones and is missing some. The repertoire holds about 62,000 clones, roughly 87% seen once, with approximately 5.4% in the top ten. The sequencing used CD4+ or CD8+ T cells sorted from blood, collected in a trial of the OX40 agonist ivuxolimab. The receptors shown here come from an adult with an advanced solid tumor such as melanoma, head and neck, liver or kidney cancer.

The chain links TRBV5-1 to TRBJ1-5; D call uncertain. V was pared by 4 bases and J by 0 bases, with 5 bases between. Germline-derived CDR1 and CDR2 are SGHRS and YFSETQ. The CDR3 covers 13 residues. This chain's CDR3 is CASSPDSNQPQHF. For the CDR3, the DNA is TGCGCCAGCAGCCCTGATAGCAATCAGCCCCAGCATTTT.

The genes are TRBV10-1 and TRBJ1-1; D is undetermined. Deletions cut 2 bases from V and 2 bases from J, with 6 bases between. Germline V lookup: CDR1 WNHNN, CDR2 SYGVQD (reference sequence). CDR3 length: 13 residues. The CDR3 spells CASSEAGNTEAFF. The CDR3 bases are TGCGCCAGCAGTGAGGCAGGTAACACTGAAGCTTTCTTT.

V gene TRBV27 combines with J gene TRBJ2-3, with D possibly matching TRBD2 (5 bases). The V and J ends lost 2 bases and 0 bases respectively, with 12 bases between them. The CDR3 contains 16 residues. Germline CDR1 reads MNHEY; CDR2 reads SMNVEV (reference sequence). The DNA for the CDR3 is TGTGCCAGCAGTTTACGACTACAACTTAGCACAGATACGCAGTATTTT. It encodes CASSLRLQLSTDTQYF.

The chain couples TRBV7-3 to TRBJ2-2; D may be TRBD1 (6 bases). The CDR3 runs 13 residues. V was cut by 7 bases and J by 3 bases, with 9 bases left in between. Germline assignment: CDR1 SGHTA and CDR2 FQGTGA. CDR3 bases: TGTGCCAGCAAACAGGGACACACCGGGGAGCTGTTTTTT. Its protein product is CASKQGHTGELFF.

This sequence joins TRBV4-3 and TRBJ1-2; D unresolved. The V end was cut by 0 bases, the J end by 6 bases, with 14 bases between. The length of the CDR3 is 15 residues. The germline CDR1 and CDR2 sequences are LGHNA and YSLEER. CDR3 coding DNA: TGCGCCAGCAGCCAAGATTTGGGCAAATTCAATGGCTACACCTTC. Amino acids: CASSQDLGKFNGYTF.

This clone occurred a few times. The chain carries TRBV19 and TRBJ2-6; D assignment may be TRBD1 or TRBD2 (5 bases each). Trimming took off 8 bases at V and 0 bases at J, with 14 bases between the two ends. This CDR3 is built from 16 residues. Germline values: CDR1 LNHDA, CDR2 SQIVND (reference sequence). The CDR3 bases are TGTGCCAGTGGGGGACGGGCCGCCTCTGGGGCCAACGTCCTGACTTTC. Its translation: CASGGRAASGANVLTF.

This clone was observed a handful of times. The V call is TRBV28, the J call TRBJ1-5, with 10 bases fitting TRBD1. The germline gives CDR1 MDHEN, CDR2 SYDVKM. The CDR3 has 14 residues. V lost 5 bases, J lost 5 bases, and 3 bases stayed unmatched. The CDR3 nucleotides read TGTGCCAGCAGTCCAGGGACAGGGGATCAGCCCCAGCATTTT. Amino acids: CASSPGTGDQPQHF.

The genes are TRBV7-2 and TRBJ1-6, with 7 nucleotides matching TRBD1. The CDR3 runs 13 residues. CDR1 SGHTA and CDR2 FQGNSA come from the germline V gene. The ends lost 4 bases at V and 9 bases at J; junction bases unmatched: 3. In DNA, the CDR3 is TGTGCCAGCAGCTCCCAGGGGGGTTCACCCCTCCACTTT. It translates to CASSSQGGSPLHF. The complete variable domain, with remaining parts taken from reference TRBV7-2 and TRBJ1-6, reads GAGVSQSPSNKVTEKGKDVELRCDPISGHTALYWYRQSLGQGLEFLIYFQGNSAPDKSGLPSDRFSAERTGGSVSTLTIQRTQQEDSAVYLCASSSQGGSPLHFGNGTRLTVT.

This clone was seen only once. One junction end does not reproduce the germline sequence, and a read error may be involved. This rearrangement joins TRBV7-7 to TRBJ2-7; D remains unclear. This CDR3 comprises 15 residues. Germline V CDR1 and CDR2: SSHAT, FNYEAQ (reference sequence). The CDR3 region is CASSPSGVGSYEQYF. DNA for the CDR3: TGTGCTAGCAGCCCCTCCGGTGTAGGCTCCTACGAGCAGTACTTC.

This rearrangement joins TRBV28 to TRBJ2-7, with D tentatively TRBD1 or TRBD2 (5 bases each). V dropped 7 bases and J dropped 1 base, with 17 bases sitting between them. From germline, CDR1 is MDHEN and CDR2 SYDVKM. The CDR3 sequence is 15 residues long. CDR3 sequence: CASNLRGSGSYEQYF. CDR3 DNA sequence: TGTGCCAGCAATCTTCGGGGCTCAGGTTCCTACGAGCAGTACTTC.

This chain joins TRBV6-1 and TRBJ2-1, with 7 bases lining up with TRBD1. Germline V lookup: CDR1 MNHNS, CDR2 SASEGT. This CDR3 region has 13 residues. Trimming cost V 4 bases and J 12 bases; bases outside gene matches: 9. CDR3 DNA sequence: TGTGCCAGCAGTGTCCGACAGGGTGGGGGGCAGTTCTTC. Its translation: CASSVRQGGGQFF.

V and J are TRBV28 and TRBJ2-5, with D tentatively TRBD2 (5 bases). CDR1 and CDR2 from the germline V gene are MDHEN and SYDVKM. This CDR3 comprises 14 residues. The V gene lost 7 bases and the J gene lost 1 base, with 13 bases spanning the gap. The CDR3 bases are TGTGCCAGCACCGCCCAGCGGATCCAAGAGACCCAGTACTTC. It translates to CASTAQRIQETQYF.

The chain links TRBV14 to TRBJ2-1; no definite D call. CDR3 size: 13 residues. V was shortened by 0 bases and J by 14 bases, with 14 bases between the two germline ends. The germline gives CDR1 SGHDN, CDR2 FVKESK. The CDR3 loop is CASSQESATSKFF. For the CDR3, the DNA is TGTGCCAGCAGCCAAGAAAGTGCGACGAGTAAGTTCTTC.